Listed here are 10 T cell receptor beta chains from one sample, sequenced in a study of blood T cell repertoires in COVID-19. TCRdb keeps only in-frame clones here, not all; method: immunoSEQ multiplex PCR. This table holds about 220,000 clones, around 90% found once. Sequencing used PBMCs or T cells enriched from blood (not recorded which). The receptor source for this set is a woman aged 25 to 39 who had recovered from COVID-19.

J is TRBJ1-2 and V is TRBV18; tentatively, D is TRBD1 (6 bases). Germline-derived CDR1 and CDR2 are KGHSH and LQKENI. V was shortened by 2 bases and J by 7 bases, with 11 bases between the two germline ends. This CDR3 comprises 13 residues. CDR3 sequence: CASSPIQGGGYTF. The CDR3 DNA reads TGTGCCAGCTCACCAATACAGGGTGGTGGCTACACCTTC.

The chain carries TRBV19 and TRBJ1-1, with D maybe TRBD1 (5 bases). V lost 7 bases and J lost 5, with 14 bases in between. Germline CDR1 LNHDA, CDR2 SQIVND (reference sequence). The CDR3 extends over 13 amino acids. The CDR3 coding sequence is TGTGCCAGTACCCTTGGGGCTTGGACTGAAGCTTTCTTT. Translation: CASTLGAWTEAFF.

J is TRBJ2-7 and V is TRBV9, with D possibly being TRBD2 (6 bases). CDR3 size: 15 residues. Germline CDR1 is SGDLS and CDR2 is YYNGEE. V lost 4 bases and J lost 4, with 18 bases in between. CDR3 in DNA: TGTGCCAGCAGCCCCTCAGGGACTCGGGTTTACGAGCAGTACTTC. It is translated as CASSPSGTRVYEQYF.

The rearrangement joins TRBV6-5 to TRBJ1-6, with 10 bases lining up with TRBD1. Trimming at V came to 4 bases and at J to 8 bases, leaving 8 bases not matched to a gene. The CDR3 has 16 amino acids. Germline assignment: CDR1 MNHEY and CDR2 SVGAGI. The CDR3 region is CASSLMDRGDDSPLHF. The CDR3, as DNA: TGTGCCAGCAGTTTAATGGACAGGGGGGATGATTCACCCCTCCACTTT.

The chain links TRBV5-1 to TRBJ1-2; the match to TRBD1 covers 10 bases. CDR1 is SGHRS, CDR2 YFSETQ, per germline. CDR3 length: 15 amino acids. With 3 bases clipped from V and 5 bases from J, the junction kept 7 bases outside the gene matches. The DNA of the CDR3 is TGCGCCAGCAGCTACTCGACAGGGGGCGCTTATGGCTACACCTTC. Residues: CASSYSTGGAYGYTF.

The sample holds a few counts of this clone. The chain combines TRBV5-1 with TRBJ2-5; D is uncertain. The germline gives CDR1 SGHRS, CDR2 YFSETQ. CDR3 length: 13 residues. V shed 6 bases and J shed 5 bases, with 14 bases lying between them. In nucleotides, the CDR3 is TGCGCCAGCAACCCTGAGTCATTTGAGACCCAGTACTTC. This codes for CASNPESFETQYF.

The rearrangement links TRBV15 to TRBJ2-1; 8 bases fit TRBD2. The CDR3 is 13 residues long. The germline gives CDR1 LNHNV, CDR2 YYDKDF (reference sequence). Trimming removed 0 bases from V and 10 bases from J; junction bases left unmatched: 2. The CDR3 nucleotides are TGTGCCACCAGCAGAGATAGGACTAGCGAGCAGTTCTTC. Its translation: CATSRDRTSEQFF.

Written as DNA, the CDR3 is TGCGCCAGCAGCCAAGATAATACAGGGGGCCTGCCCCAGCATTTT. Translated: CASSQDNTGGLPQHF. This chain uses TRBV4-1 with TRBJ1-5; 9 nucleotides align to TRBD1. Per the germline V gene, CDR1 is MGHRA and CDR2 is YSYEKL. Losses at the gene ends were 0 bases for V and 9 bases for J; bases not matched to a gene: 6. The CDR3 consists of 15 residues.

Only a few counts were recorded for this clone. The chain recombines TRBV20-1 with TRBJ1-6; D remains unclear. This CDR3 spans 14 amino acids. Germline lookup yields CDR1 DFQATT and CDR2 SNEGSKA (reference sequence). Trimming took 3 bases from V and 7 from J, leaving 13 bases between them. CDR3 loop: CSASFYHGNSPLHF. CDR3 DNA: TGCAGTGCTAGTTTTTACCACGGGAATTCACCCCTCCACTTT.

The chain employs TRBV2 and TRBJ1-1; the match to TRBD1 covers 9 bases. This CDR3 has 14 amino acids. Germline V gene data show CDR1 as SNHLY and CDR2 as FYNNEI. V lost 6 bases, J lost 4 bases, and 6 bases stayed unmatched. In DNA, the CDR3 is TGTGCCAGCAGCGTACAGGGGGCGAGCACTGAAGCTTTCTTT. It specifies CASSVQGASTEAFF.